This T cell receptor (beta chain) was captured in a study of OX40 agonist ivuxolimab in advanced cancers. Some clones are missing from TCRdb's copy, which holds only in-frame ones; the method was immunoSEQ multiplex PCR. The table records about 74,000 clones, 84% of them present only once. The germline gives CDR1 MNHEY, CDR2 SMNVEV (reference sequence). V shed 3 bases and J shed 4 bases, with 13 bases lying between them. The CDR3 totals 14 residues. The source of this sequence is an adult with an advanced solid tumor such as melanoma, head and neck, liver or kidney cancer. The chain is built from TRBV27 and TRBJ2-7; no definite D call. The material sequenced was CD4+ or CD8+ T cells sorted from blood, taken in a trial of the OX40 agonist ivuxolimab. Written as DNA, the CDR3 is TGTGCCAGCAGTTTGTTGGGGTTTCGGTACGAGCAGTACTTC. Translated, it gives CASSLLGFRYEQYF.